A single sample gave rise to the 28 T cell receptor beta chains below, sequenced in a study of T cell responses to AZD1222 COVID-19 vaccine. Assay used: immunoSEQ multiplex PCR; TCRdb lists only in-frame clones, some missing. The data contain roughly 180,000 clones, 90% to 95% of them seen just once; the ten biggest clones take up approximately 2%. The sample here was peripheral blood, taken on day 0 of AZD1222 vaccination. These receptors were taken from an adult in good health.

The chain is built from TRBV27 and TRBJ1-2, with D hard to call. Looked up from germline, CDR1 is MNHEY and CDR2 is SMNVEV (reference sequence). Trimming took off 7 bases at V and 5 bases at J, with 8 bases between the two ends. The CDR3 runs 11 residues. The CDR3 sequence: CASIGSYGYTF. The CDR3 DNA reads as TGTGCCAGCATTGGGTCGTATGGCTACACCTTC.

The chain combines TRBV28 with TRBJ1-1; D might be TRBD1 (6 bases). There are 14 residues in the CDR3. V was shortened by 6 bases and J by 1 base, with 12 bases between the two germline ends. Germline V gives CDR1 MDHEN, CDR2 SYDVKM. DNA of the CDR3: TGTGCCAGCAGCCAACAGGGATCGAACACTGAAGCTTTCTTT. It codes for CASSQQGSNTEAFF.

This chain connects TRBV25-1 to TRBJ1-6; D is ambiguous. Trimming pared 2 bases from V and 9 bases from J, leaving 14 bases between. The CDR3 sequence is 15 residues long. In germline, CDR1 is MGHDK, CDR2 SYGVNS. The CDR3 nucleotides are TGTGCCAGCAGTGAAGCAAGACTACGGGGTTCACCCCTCCACTTT. It is translated as CASSEARLRGSPLHF.

The chain employs TRBV24-1 and TRBJ2-5, with 7 bases fitting TRBD1. The CDR3 extends over 13 amino acids. CDR1 KGHDR and CDR2 SFDVKD come from the germline V gene. V dropped 8 bases and J dropped 8; count of bases not matched to a gene: 10. CDR3 residues: CATNGAGGTTQYF. In DNA form, the CDR3 reads TGTGCCACCAACGGGGCAGGGGGTACAACCCAGTACTTC.

The chain recombines TRBV2 with TRBJ1-5; weak D call: TRBD1 (6 bases). The CDR3 extends over 14 amino acids. Germline V gives CDR1 SNHLY, CDR2 FYNNEI. V was shortened by 6 bases and J by 7 bases, with 16 bases between the two germline ends. CDR3 nucleotides: TGTGCCAGCAGCCTCTTGACAGGTAAACAGCCCCAGCATTTT. Translated, it gives CASSLLTGKQPQHF.

V and J are TRBV28 and TRBJ2-1; 9 positions match TRBD1. Unmatched junction bases numbered 3, after V lost 6 bases and J lost 3 bases. CDR3 length equals 14 residues. Germline V gene lookup returns CDR1 MDHEN and CDR2 SYDVKM. CDR3 in amino acids: CASRGQGYYNEQFF. In DNA, the CDR3 is TGTGCCAGCAGGGGACAGGGATACTACAATGAGCAGTTCTTC.

This chain links TRBV27 with TRBJ1-2; D is perhaps TRBD1 (6 bases). Trimming took off 1 base at V and 3 bases at J, with 9 bases between the two ends. Looked up from germline, CDR1 is MNHEY and CDR2 is SMNVEV (reference sequence). This CDR3 comprises 14 residues. Written as DNA, the CDR3 is TGTGCCAGCAGTTTATTCGCAGGGGACTATGGCTACACCTTC. Its translation is CASSLFAGDYGYTF.

This chain uses TRBV11-2 with TRBJ1-6; D not certain. Trimming pared 5 bases from V and 0 bases from J, leaving 11 bases between. Germline-derived CDR1 and CDR2 are SGHAT and FQNNGV. CDR3 length: 16 amino acids. DNA of the CDR3: TGTGCCAGCAGCCAGGAGCAGAGCTCCTATAATTCACCCCTCCACTTT. It encodes CASSQEQSSYNSPLHF.

This chain joins TRBV7-2 and TRBJ2-3; 10 bases map to TRBD1. J was trimmed by 6 bases and V by 1 base; bases with no gene match: 1. Germline assignment: CDR1 SGHTA and CDR2 FQGNSA. The CDR3 is made up of 14 amino acids. CDR3 DNA: TGTGCCAGCAGCTTAGGGACAGGGGGTGATACGCAGTATTTT. This gives the protein CASSLGTGGDTQYF.

The chain joins TRBV9 to TRBJ2-7; D gene ambiguous. Germline-derived CDR1 and CDR2 are SGDLS and YYNGEE. Trimming shortened V by 3 bases and J by 4 bases, and 8 bases separated the two germline ends. This CDR3 spans 12 amino acids. CDR3 DNA sequence: TGTGCCAGCAGCGACCAGGATTACGAGCAGTACTTC. Translating gives CASSDQDYEQYF.

Concerning this clone: Distinct nucleotide sequences in the sample also encode this CDR3. The chain couples TRBV7-8 to TRBJ2-5; D gene ambiguous. Germline V gene sequence: CDR1 SGHVS, CDR2 FQNEAQ. V was shortened by 5 bases and J by 1 base, with 2 bases between the two germline ends. The CDR3 covers 11 residues. CDR3 bases: TGTGCCAGCAGCCCCCAAGAGACCCAGTACTTC. This sequence encodes CASSPQETQYF.

V and J are TRBV12-5 and TRBJ2-2, with D unresolved. Germline CDR1 is LGHNT and CDR2 is FRNRAP. Between the trimmed V and J ends, which lost 5 bases and 1 base, there was a span of 8 bases. The CDR3 totals 14 residues. In nucleotides, the CDR3 is TGTGCTAGTGGTCGCCAAGGGAACACCGGGGAGCTGTTTTTT. Protein sequence: CASGRQGNTGELFF. Filled out from reference TRBV12-5 and TRBJ2-2, the complete variable domain reads DARVTQTPRHKVTEMGQEVTMRCQPILGHNTVFWYRQTMMQGLELLAYFRNRAPLDDSGMPKDRFSAEMPDATLATLKIQPSEPRDSAVYFCASGRQGNTGELFFGEGSRLTVL.

This sequence joins TRBV6-1 and TRBJ1-2; D is uncertain. This CDR3 is 15 amino acids long. With 2 bases removed from V and 0 bases from J, the gap between germline ends came to 10 bases. Germline lookup yields CDR1 MNHNS and CDR2 SASEGT. The CDR3 is CASSEWSTSNYGYTF. CDR3 nucleotide sequence: TGTGCCAGCAGTGAATGGAGTACTTCTAACTATGGCTACACCTTC.

The gene calls are TRBV25-1 and TRBJ1-6; maybe TRBD1 (5 bases). The CDR3 runs 13 residues. CDR1 MGHDK and CDR2 SYGVNS come from the germline V gene. V was pared by 1 base and J by 9 bases, with 7 bases between. The CDR3 spells CASSELGGSPLHF. For the CDR3, the DNA is TGTGCCAGCAGTGAATTGGGGGGTTCACCCCTCCACTTT.

This clone was detected a few times. The chain couples TRBV5-5 to TRBJ1-2; possibly TRBD1 for D (5 bases). Germline V gives CDR1 SGHKS, CDR2 YYEKEE (reference sequence). V shed 3 bases and J shed 7 bases, with 16 bases lying between them. This CDR3 is built from 14 residues. In DNA, the CDR3 is TGTGCCAGCAGCTCCCCCGGGACGGAAATTGGCTACACCTTC. This gives the protein CASSSPGTEIGYTF.

The chain uses TRBV15 and TRBJ2-1; D possibly corresponds to TRBD2 (7 bases). V was cut by 0 bases and J by 2 bases, with 20 bases left in between. CDR3 length equals 19 residues. In germline, CDR1 is LNHNV, CDR2 YYDKDF (reference sequence). The CDR3 DNA is TGTGCCACCAGCAGAGATTGGGGGACAACTAGCGCAACCTACAATGAGCAGTTCTTC. Translated, it gives CATSRDWGTTSATYNEQFF.

This clone was seen just once. The J gene is TRBJ2-7, the V gene TRBV29-1, with TRBD1 identical over 8 bases. The germline CDR1 and CDR2 sequences are SQVTM and ANQGSEA. The CDR3 length is 15 residues. The ends lost 6 bases at V and 3 bases at J; junction bases unmatched: 13. CDR3 coding DNA: TGCAGCGTAGCAGCGTACGACAGGGGACACTACGAGCAGTACTTC. It specifies CSVAAYDRGHYEQYF.

The CDR3 here is CAVGKGASYNSPLHF. DNA of the CDR3: TGTGCAGTTGGGAAGGGGGCCTCCTATAATTCACCCCTCCACTTT. The chain links TRBV6-5 to TRBJ1-6; 7 bases map to TRBD1. The CDR3 totals 15 residues. Germline CDR1 MNHEY, CDR2 SVGAGI.

This chain joins TRBV19 and TRBJ2-7; a possible D gene is TRBD1 (6 bases). Trimming left V 3 bases short and J 3 bases short, with 21 bases between. Germline V gene sequence: CDR1 LNHDA, CDR2 SQIVND (reference sequence). This CDR3 has 17 residues. In DNA form, the CDR3 reads TGTGCCAGTAGTATTGAGGCATCGGGACATATCCTCTACGAGCAGTACTTC. This translates into CASSIEASGHILYEQYF.

The chain recombines TRBV27 with TRBJ2-5; 8 bases align to TRBD2. Unmatched junction bases numbered 7, after V lost 3 bases and J lost 4 bases. The CDR3 extends over 15 amino acids. Germline V gene sequence: CDR1 MNHEY, CDR2 SMNVEV (reference sequence). CDR3 nucleotides: TGTGCCAGCAGTTTGTCAGTAGCGGGACGAGAGACCCAGTACTTC. It codes for CASSLSVAGRETQYF.

The sample holds a few counts of this clone. The chain couples TRBV7-2 to TRBJ1-4; the match to TRBD1 covers 7 bases. V shed 5 bases, J shed 3 bases, and the junction held 3 bases outside the gene matches. The germline CDR1 and CDR2 sequences are SGHTA and FQGNSA. The CDR3 has 14 residues. CDR3 sequence (DNA): TGTGCCAGCAGCCCTAGGGGGCCTAATGAAAAACTGTTTTTT. This encodes CASSPRGPNEKLFF.

The CDR3 nucleotides read TGCGCCAGCAGCCAAGTCATGACTTTCGCGAACACCGGGGAGCTGTTTTTT. Translated, it gives CASSQVMTFANTGELFF. The J gene is TRBJ2-2, the V gene TRBV4-1, with unresolved D. The CDR3 has 17 amino acids. Per the germline V gene, CDR1 is MGHRA and CDR2 is YSYEKL. Trimming pared 1 base from V and 0 bases from J, leaving 12 bases between.

This rearrangement joins TRBV5-4 to TRBJ1-3; no reliable D call. CDR1 is SGHNT and CDR2 is YYREEE in the germline V gene (reference sequence). V lost 2 bases and J 0 bases, leaving 12 bases between the germline ends. The CDR3 runs 16 residues. The CDR3 loop reads CASSLINPSSGNTIYF. The CDR3 DNA is TGTGCCAGCAGCTTAATTAACCCATCCTCTGGAAACACCATATATTTT.

The rearrangement uses TRBV7-4 and TRBJ1-5; D might be TRBD1 (6 bases). V lost 5 bases and J 0 bases, leaving 8 bases between the germline ends. The germline gives CDR1 SGHVT, CDR2 SQSDAQ. CDR3 length equals 14 residues. CDR3 DNA sequence: TGTGCCAGCAGCCGAGGGGGTAGCAATCAGCCCCAGCATTTT. This translates into CASSRGGSNQPQHF.

The chain employs TRBV6-2 or TRBV6-3 and TRBJ1-1; D is possibly TRBD1 (5 bases). The V and J ends lost 2 bases and 0 bases respectively, with 7 bases between them. Germline V CDR1 and CDR2: MNHEY, SVGEGT. The CDR3 sequence is 14 residues long. The CDR3 DNA is TGTGCCAGCAGTTACACAGGACTGAACACTGAAGCTTTCTTT. This gives the protein CASSYTGLNTEAFF.

The chain links TRBV19 to TRBJ1-1; 7 nucleotides match TRBD1. With V trimmed by 8 bases and J by 7 bases, 7 bases remained unmatched. This CDR3 contains 12 residues. The germline CDR1 and CDR2 sequences are LNHDA and SQIVND (reference sequence). The CDR3 loop reads CASPDRVGEAFF. In DNA form, the CDR3 reads TGTGCCAGTCCCGACAGGGTTGGTGAAGCTTTCTTT.

V gene TRBV7-9 combines with J gene TRBJ2-7; D gene ambiguous. V was shortened by 4 bases and J by 4 bases, with 11 bases between the two germline ends. The germline V gene has CDR1 SEHNR and CDR2 FQNEAQ (reference sequence). CDR3 length equals 13 residues. DNA for the CDR3: TGTGCCAGCAGCTCCCAACTTGGGTACGAGCAGTACTTC. Translating gives CASSSQLGYEQYF.

The chain combines TRBV11-1 with TRBJ2-1, with D tentatively TRBD1 (5 bases). The CDR3 is made up of 14 amino acids. Germline loops: CDR1 SGHAT, CDR2 FQDESV (reference sequence). The V end lost 1 base, the J end lost 6 bases, and 10 bases lay between the germline ends. The CDR3 region is CASSLVGVGNEQFF. The DNA of the CDR3 is TGTGCCAGCAGCTTAGTAGGGGTTGGCAATGAGCAGTTCTTC.